Shown below are 18 T cell receptor beta chains from a single sample sequenced in a study of CD8+CD57+ T cells in acquired aplastic anemia. An expansion of CD8+CD57+ cells by flow cytometry had been shown in patients chosen for sequencing. Profiling of TCR beta VDJ combinations and CDR3 sequences used genomic DNA as template. TCRdb itself ran the reads through MiXCR, one entry per CDR3 protein. The table shows some 180,000 distinct CDR3 sequences, with around 50% occurring only once. What was sequenced was sorted CD4+, CD8+, or CD8+CD57+ T cells (not recorded which) from PBMCs. These receptors were taken from a human donor with aplastic anemia.

This clonotype showed up just a few times. A much larger clone is a single base away; this may be a read error. The rearrangement joins TRBV7-9 to TRBJ2-7; maybe TRBD1 (5 bases). The CDR3 runs to 11 residues. CDR1 is SEHNR and CDR2 is FQNEAQ in the germline V gene (reference sequence). This CDR3 is CTSSLKDKQYF. CDR3 DNA sequence: TGTACCAGCAGCTTAAAGGACAAGCAGTACTTC. The full variable domain, rest sourced from reference TRBV7-9 and TRBJ2-7, is DTGVSQNPRHKITKRGQNVTFRCDPISEHNRLYWYRQTLGQGPEFLTYFQNEAQLEKSRLLSDRFSAERPKGSFSTLEIQRTEQGDSAMYLCTSSLKDKQYFGPGTRLTVT.

The V gene is TRBV20-1, the J gene TRBJ2-1; 9 nucleotides agree with TRBD2. The CDR3 is made up of 16 amino acids. The germline gives CDR1 DFQATT, CDR2 SNEGSKA (reference sequence). V lost 0 bases, J lost 2 bases, and 5 bases stayed unmatched. CDR3: CSARDTASGTYNEQFF. In DNA, the CDR3 is TGCAGTGCTAGAGATACGGCTAGCGGGACCTACAATGAGCAGTTCTTC.

The V gene is TRBV20-1, the J gene TRBJ2-5; 12 positions agree with TRBD2. Looked up from germline, CDR1 is DFQATT and CDR2 is SNEGSKA (reference sequence). The ends lost 5 bases at V and 5 bases at J; junction bases unmatched: 6. The CDR3 consists of 14 residues. CDR3 residues: CSARLAGGRETQYF. In nucleotides, the CDR3 is TGCAGTGCTCGGCTAGCGGGAGGGCGGGAGACCCAGTACTTC.

This clonotype was recorded many times. The CDR3 sequence: CASSGRGSRTGELFF. In nucleotides, the CDR3 is TGTGCCAGCAGCGGCAGGGGGTCTAGGACCGGGGAGCTGTTTTTT. The chain has TRBV7-8 and TRBJ2-2; 7 bases line up with TRBD1. The CDR3 contains 15 residues. The germline V gene encodes CDR1 SGHVS and CDR2 FQNEAQ. V dropped 5 bases and J dropped 5; count of bases not matched to a gene: 8. Based on the CDR3 plus reference TRBV7-8 and TRBJ2-2, the full variable domain is GAGVSQSPRYKVAKRGQDVALRCDPISGHVSLFWYQQALGQGPEFLTYFQNEAQLDKSGLPSDRFFAERPEGSVSTLKIQRTQQEDSAVYLCASSGRGSRTGELFFGEGSRLTVL.

V usage is TRBV2 and J usage is TRBJ1-2; D remains ambiguous. With 5 bases removed from V and 3 bases from J, the gap between germline ends came to 16 bases. The V gene's germline CDR1 is SNHLY and CDR2 FYNNEI. CDR3 length: 15 amino acids. The CDR3 DNA reads as TGTGCCAGCAGTATTAATGGTTCCGAGCACTATGGCTACACCTTC. It yields the protein CASSINGSEHYGYTF.

To note about this clonotype: A much larger clonotype is one base distant, so this may be a read error. This chain links TRBV5-6 with TRBJ1-1; D is uncertain. The germline V gene has CDR1 SGHDT and CDR2 YYEEEE. The V end was cut by 4 bases, the J end by 3 bases, with 19 bases between. The CDR3 sequence is 16 residues long. CDR3 sequence reads: CASSGVMTLLHTEAFF. In DNA form, the CDR3 reads TGTGCCAGCAGCGGTGTGATGACACTACTACACACTGAAGCTTTCTTT. The whole variable domain, remainder taken from reference TRBV5-6 and TRBJ1-1, is DAGVTQSPTHLIKTRGQQVTLRCSPKSGHDTVSWYQQALGQGPQFIFQYYEEEERQRGNFPDRFSGHQFPNYSSELNVNALLLGDSALYLCASSGVMTLLHTEAFFGQGTRLTVV.

The V gene is TRBV7-2, the J gene TRBJ2-7; 7 nucleotides match TRBD1. The germline V gene has CDR1 SGHTA and CDR2 FQGNSA. Unmatched junction bases numbered 8, after V lost 10 bases and J lost 5 bases. CDR3 length: 12 residues. This chain's CDR3 is CAIRDSSHEQYF. The CDR3 region has the DNA TGTGCCATCAGGGACAGTTCCCACGAGCAGTACTTC.

In its sample, this clonotype was seen many times. V usage is TRBV19 and J usage is TRBJ2-7; TRBD1 aligns across 7 bases. Germline CDR1 is LNHDA and CDR2 is SQIVND (reference sequence). CDR3 length: 15 amino acids. Trimming removed 0 bases from V and 4 bases from J; junction bases left unmatched: 6. CDR3: CASSIDGTARYEQYF. The CDR3 nucleotides read TGTGCCAGTAGTATAGATGGGACAGCTCGATACGAGCAGTACTTC.

This clonotype was counted between two and nine times. The V call is TRBV19, the J call TRBJ2-5; D possibly corresponds to TRBD2 (5 bases). This CDR3 comprises 13 residues. The V and J ends lost 2 bases and 2 bases respectively, with 6 bases between them. The germline V gene has CDR1 LNHDA and CDR2 SQIVND (reference sequence). CDR3 coding DNA: TGTGCCAGTAGTATACGCGGGCAAGAGACCCAGTACTTC. Its translation: CASSIRGQETQYF. Variable domain in full (rest from reference TRBV19 and TRBJ2-5): DGGITQSPKYLFRKEGQNVTLSCEQNLNHDAMYWYRQDPGQGLRLIYYSQIVNDFQKGDIAEGYSVSREKKESFPLTVTSAQKNPTAFYLCASSIRGQETQYFGPGTRLLVL.

In this sample, this clonotype turned up many times. The rearrangement joins TRBV4-2 to TRBJ2-1; the match to TRBD1 covers 7 bases. V shed 0 bases, J shed 4 bases, and the junction held 6 bases outside the gene matches. CDR3 length equals 16 residues. Per germline, CDR1 LGHNA and CDR2 YNFKEQ. CDR3 bases: TGTGCCAGCAGCCAAGAAGGGGGCCAACAGTACAATGAGCAGTTCTTC. This codes for CASSQEGGQQYNEQFF.

This clonotype was seen many times. The chain combines TRBV20-1 with TRBJ1-2; 7 nucleotides line up with TRBD1. The germline CDR1 and CDR2 sequences are DFQATT and SNEGSKA (reference sequence). There are 13 residues in the CDR3. V was clipped by 4 bases and J by 8 bases; unmatched bases: 10. CDR3 sequence (DNA): TGCAGTGCTAACCCTGAGACAGGGTCCGGCTACACCTTC. This sequence encodes CSANPETGSGYTF.

Written as DNA, the CDR3 is TGTGCCAGCAGCTTTGGGGGACCCGCAGATACGCAGTATTTT. This translates into CASSFGGPADTQYF. The chain combines TRBV7-3 with TRBJ2-3; D possibly matches TRBD1 or TRBD2 (5 bases each). The germline V gene encodes CDR1 SGHTA and CDR2 FQGTGA. The CDR3 extends over 14 amino acids. V was shortened by 3 bases and J by 4 bases, with 11 bases between the two germline ends.

The chain is built from TRBV7-9 and TRBJ2-3; D possibly corresponds to TRBD1 (6 bases). The germline CDR1 and CDR2 sequences are SEHNR and FQNEAQ (reference sequence). V lost 6 bases to trimming and J lost 5 bases, with 12 bases between them. This CDR3 spans 13 amino acids. This CDR3 reads CASSVGAKDTQYF. Here the CDR3 DNA reads TGTGCCAGCAGTGTGGGGGCGAAAGATACGCAGTATTTT.

There are a few counts of this clonotype. CDR3 bases: TGTGCCAGCAGACGGGACAGGGGGTACAATGAGCAGTTCTTC. Residues: CASRRDRGYNEQFF. The chain carries TRBV27 and TRBJ2-1; 11 bases agree with TRBD1. Germline V gene data show CDR1 as MNHEY and CDR2 as SMNVEV (reference sequence). Losses at the gene ends were 6 bases for V and 4 bases for J; bases not matched to a gene: 2. There are 14 residues in the CDR3.

This chain connects TRBV5-4 to TRBJ2-2, with 7 nucleotides matching TRBD2. The V gene end was trimmed by 4 bases and the J gene end by 4 bases; junction bases not matched to a gene: 7. The germline V gene encodes CDR1 SGHNT and CDR2 YYREEE (reference sequence). This CDR3 has 15 residues. As DNA, the CDR3 is TGTGCCAGCAGCAGGGACTATCTGGCCACCGGGGAGCTGTTTTTT. This codes for CASSRDYLATGELFF. The variable domain in full, with the rest retrieved from reference TRBV5-4 and TRBJ2-2, is ETGVTQSPTHLIKTRGQQVTLRCSSQSGHNTVSWYQQALGQGPQFIFQYYREEENGRGNFPPRFSGLQFPNYSSELNVNALELDDSALYLCASSRDYLATGELFFGEGSRLTVL.

For the CDR3, the DNA is TGTGCCAGCAGTTTGGAGGCCGGCAATGAGCAGTTCTTC. This sequence encodes CASSLEAGNEQFF. The J gene is TRBJ2-1, the V gene TRBV7-9; possibly TRBD2 for D (5 bases). Germline-derived CDR1 and CDR2 are SEHNR and FQNEAQ (reference sequence). Between the trimmed V and J ends, which lost 6 bases and 6 bases, there was a span of 12 bases. The CDR3 is made up of 13 amino acids.

The table lists this clonotype with a count of one. Just one base apart from a much larger clone, this may be a read error. V gene TRBV6-1 combines with J gene TRBJ1-6; D possibly corresponds to TRBD1 (5 bases). The germline V gene has CDR1 MNHNS and CDR2 SASEGT. The CDR3 length is 13 residues. The CDR3 protein is CASTDSYNPPLHF. Written as DNA, the CDR3 is TGTGCCAGCACAGACAGTTATAATCCACCCCTCCACTTT.

This clonotype occurred a few times. CDR3 bases: TGCGCCAGCAGTGAAAAGGGGTGGGGTGGCTACACCTTC. Encoded protein: CASSEKGWGGYTF. This chain links TRBV10-1 with TRBJ1-2, with D maybe TRBD1 (5 bases). The germline V and J ends were trimmed by 3 bases and 7 bases, with 12 bases remaining between them. CDR3 size: 13 residues. Germline V gives CDR1 WNHNN, CDR2 SYGVQD (reference sequence).